What follows are 17 T cell receptor beta chains derived from one specimen sequenced in a study of cytomegalovirus exposure and HLA in healthy donors. The primer mix had 60 Vbeta and 13 Jbeta primers. Assay: immunoSEQ multiplex PCR; the TCRdb copy retains only in-frame clones and omits some. The sample yields tens of thousands of clones, around 73% seen once. Input material: PBMCs. These receptors all come from a man aged 45-65 years in good health and CMV-seronegative.

This clone was detected once. The V gene is TRBV27, the J gene TRBJ2-7, with D perhaps TRBD1 (6 bases). CDR3 size: 11 residues. CDR1 MNHEY and CDR2 SMNVEV come from the germline V gene (reference sequence). Trimming removed 6 bases at V and 9 bases at J, with 12 bases between. The CDR3 reads CASRTTGRQYF. In DNA, the CDR3 is TGTGCCAGCAGGACCACAGGGAGGCAGTACTTC.

The rearrangement links TRBV28 to TRBJ2-1; no clear D. Deletions cut 8 bases from V and 9 bases from J, with 8 bases between. Germline V CDR1 and CDR2: MDHEN, SYDVKM. CDR3 length equals 10 residues. The CDR3 DNA sequence: TGTGCCAGCCGCGCGGCTGAGCAGTTCTTC. Its translation: CASRAAEQFF.

CDR3 coding DNA: TGCAGCGTCCGCCCTAATACGGCCAAAAACATTCAGTACTTC. It specifies CSVRPNTAKNIQYF. The chain recombines TRBV29-1 with TRBJ2-4; no firm D call. The CDR3 covers 14 residues. Germline CDR1 and CDR2: SQVTM and ANQGSEA. V was trimmed by 6 bases and J by 1 base, leaving 13 bases between them.

This chain uses TRBV5-1 with TRBJ2-7, with no clear D. V was pared by 4 bases and J by 1 base, with 18 bases between. The CDR3 covers 16 residues. Germline CDR1 SGHRS, CDR2 YFSETQ. The CDR3 DNA follows: TGCGCCAGCAGCAGCCCGACGGGTTTTGGATCCTACGAGCAGTACTTC. Amino acid sequence: CASSSPTGFGSYEQYF.

This clone has only a few counts. CDR3: CASGLGGRNKNYGYTF. The CDR3 DNA reads TGTGCTAGTGGTTTGGGGGGCAGAAACAAAAACTATGGCTACACCTTC. The V call is TRBV12-5, the J call TRBJ1-2; perhaps TRBD1 as D (5 bases). The CDR3 has 16 amino acids. Germline V CDR1 and CDR2: LGHNT, FRNRAP. Trimming took 1 base from V and 2 from J, leaving 14 bases between them.

The genes are TRBV27 and TRBJ2-7; TRBD1 matches at 8 bases. With V trimmed by 3 bases and J by 2 bases, 6 bases remained unmatched. CDR1 and CDR2 from the germline V gene are MNHEY and SMNVEV (reference sequence). The CDR3 extends over 15 amino acids. CDR3 sequence: CASSFTGGPTYEQYF. The CDR3 coding sequence is TGTGCCAGCAGTTTCACAGGGGGGCCAACCTACGAGCAGTACTTC.

V is TRBV30 and J is TRBJ1-6; tentatively, D is TRBD1 (6 bases). Deletions cut 0 bases from V and 4 bases from J, with 13 bases between. Germline assignment: CDR1 GTSNPN and CDR2 SVGIG (reference sequence). This CDR3 has 16 residues. The CDR3 loop is CAWSVQGGWYNSPLHF. The CDR3 region has the DNA TGTGCCTGGAGTGTACAAGGGGGATGGTATAATTCACCCCTCCACTTT.

V gene TRBV5-1 combines with J gene TRBJ1-4; TRBD1 matches at 10 bases. This CDR3 has 16 residues. V dropped 0 bases and J dropped 8; count of bases not matched to a gene: 7. From germline, CDR1 is SGHRS and CDR2 YFSETQ. The CDR3 loop is CASSLGDRGIEEKLFF. The CDR3 DNA reads as TGCGCCAGCAGCTTGGGGGACAGGGGAATAGAAGAAAAACTGTTTTTT.

The genes are TRBV19 and TRBJ2-2, with TRBD2 as a possible D gene (6 bases). Trimming cost V 4 bases and J 7 bases, with 16 bases left between them. Germline V lookup: CDR1 LNHDA, CDR2 SQIVND (reference sequence). CDR3 length: 15 amino acids. The CDR3 DNA is TGTGCCAGTAGTAGGTTGTCTAGCGCGGGCGGGGAGCTGTTTTTT. Protein: CASSRLSSAGGELFF.

The chain joins TRBV6-5 to TRBJ1-5, with a tentative D call TRBD1 (5 bases). The CDR3 contains 15 residues. V shed 6 bases and J shed 2 bases, with 14 bases lying between them. Germline values: CDR1 MNHEY, CDR2 SVGAGI. The CDR3 region is CASSKTGGGNQPQHF. The CDR3 DNA reads as TGTGCCAGCAGCAAAACAGGTGGCGGCAATCAGCCCCAGCATTTT.

The rearrangement uses TRBV9 and TRBJ2-5; 7 bases agree with TRBD2. The DNA end is a closer match to TRBJ2-7, so the J assignment may be wrong. Looked up from germline, CDR1 is SGDLS and CDR2 is YYNGEE. The CDR3 loop spans 14 amino acids. The CDR3 protein is CASSSGREVDEQYF. The CDR3, as DNA: TGTGCCAGCAGCTCCGGACGGGAGGTCGACGAGCAGTACTTC.

V and J are TRBV11-1 and TRBJ2-5, with D possibly being TRBD1 (6 bases). Germline CDR1 SGHAT, CDR2 FQDESV (reference sequence). This CDR3 is 13 amino acids long. V was shortened by 6 bases and J by 1 base, with 9 bases between the two germline ends. Here the CDR3 reads CASRGQPQETQYF. The CDR3 DNA follows: TGTGCCAGCAGAGGACAGCCCCAAGAGACCCAGTACTTC.

This clone was recorded only once. J is TRBJ2-5 and V is TRBV19, with TRBD1 identical over 7 bases. The DNA end is more similar to TRBJ2-7, so the J call may be wrong. The CDR3 consists of 12 residues. Germline lookup yields CDR1 LNHDA and CDR2 SQIVND (reference sequence). Here the CDR3 reads CASRGDRLEQYF. The CDR3 DNA follows: TGTGCCAGTAGGGGGGACAGACTCGAGCAGTACTTC.

V gene TRBV28 combines with J gene TRBJ1-5; 8 bases are a match to TRBD1. J gave up 0 bases and V 8 bases, and 12 bases lay outside the gene matches. This CDR3 has 17 amino acids. Germline values: CDR1 MDHEN, CDR2 SYDVKM. CDR3 in DNA: TGTGCCAGCGGAACAATATGGACAGGGTATAGCAATCAGCCCCAGCATTTT. It specifies CASGTIWTGYSNQPQHF. The entire variable domain, with the rest obtained from reference TRBV28 and TRBJ1-5, is as follows: DVKVTQSSRYLVKRTGEKVFLECVQDMDHENMFWYRQDPGLGLRLIYFSYDVKMKEKGDIPEGYSVSREKKERFSLILESASTNQTSMYLCASGTIWTGYSNQPQHFGDGTRLSIL.

The chain employs TRBV5-6 and TRBJ1-4; D possibly corresponds to TRBD1 (5 bases). Trimming pared 3 bases from V and 7 bases from J, leaving 19 bases between. From germline, CDR1 is SGHDT and CDR2 YYEEEE. CDR3 length equals 16 residues. The chain's CDR3 is CASSWGGDYGGEKLFF. DNA of the CDR3: TGTGCCAGCAGCTGGGGTGGGGACTATGGAGGTGAAAAACTGTTTTTT. The entire variable domain, with the rest obtained from reference TRBV5-6 and TRBJ1-4, is as follows: DAGVTQSPTHLIKTRGQQVTLRCSPKSGHDTVSWYQQALGQGPQFIFQYYEEEERQRGNFPDRFSGHQFPNYSSELNVNALLLGDSALYLCASSWGGDYGGEKLFFGSGTQLSVL.

This sequence joins TRBV29-1 and TRBJ2-2; TRBD1 is a possible D gene (5 bases). CDR1 is SQVTM and CDR2 is ANQGSEA in the germline V gene. The length of the CDR3 is 12 residues. Trimming removed 3 bases from V and 3 bases from J, with 5 bases in between. CDR3 coding DNA: TGCAGCGTTGACAGGGACACCGGGGAGCTGTTTTTT. It yields the protein CSVDRDTGELFF.

This clone was seen only once. The V gene is TRBV7-8, the J gene TRBJ2-3, with D maybe TRBD2 (5 bases). This CDR3 comprises 13 residues. V lost 8 bases, J lost 5 bases, and 14 bases lay in between. The V gene's germline CDR1 is SGHVS and CDR2 FQNEAQ. CDR3 sequence: CASGTVRVDTQYF. CDR3 nucleotides: TGTGCCAGCGGAACGGTGAGGGTAGATACGCAGTATTTT. Combining the CDR3 with reference TRBV7-8 and TRBJ2-3 gives the whole variable domain GAGVSQSPRYKVAKRGQDVALRCDPISGHVSLFWYQQALGQGPEFLTYFQNEAQLDKSGLPSDRFFAERPEGSVSTLKIQRTQQEDSAVYLCASGTVRVDTQYFGPGTRLTVL.